Below are 28 T cell receptor beta chains sequenced from a single sample in a study of T cell responses to AZD1222 COVID-19 vaccine. Using immunoSEQ multiplex PCR, the repertoire was profiled, and TCRdb retains in-frame clones only, with some absent. The sample has 120,000 to 150,000 clones; 82% are singletons. Here the sequenced sample was peripheral blood, taken on day 0 of MenACWY control vaccination. These receptors were collected from an adult in good health.

This clone is a singleton in its sample. The V gene is TRBV10-3, the J gene TRBJ2-3; the match to TRBD1 covers 7 bases. The CDR3 sequence is 14 residues long. In germline, CDR1 is ENHRY, CDR2 SYGVKD. J gave up 1 base and V 6 bases, and 4 bases lay outside the gene matches. The CDR3 here is CAISDGQGTDTQYF. The CDR3 nucleotides are TGTGCCATCAGCGACGGACAGGGCACAGATACGCAGTATTTT.

The genes are TRBV15 and TRBJ1-2, with 7 bases lining up with TRBD1. This CDR3 region has 13 residues. V lost 9 bases to trimming and J lost 2 bases; unmatched junction nucleotides: 6. CDR1 and CDR2 (germline): LNHNV, YYDKDF (reference sequence). The CDR3 loop reads CATARGRNYGYTF. The CDR3, as DNA: TGTGCCACTGCTAGGGGGCGGAACTATGGCTACACCTTC. Variable domain in full (rest from reference TRBV15 and TRBJ1-2): DAMVIQNPRYQVTQFGKPVTLSCSQTLNHNVMYWYQQKSSQAPKLLFHYYDKDFNNEADTPDNFQSRRPNTSFCFLDIRSPGLGDTAMYLCATARGRNYGYTFGSGTRLTVV.

V and J are TRBV5-6 and TRBJ2-6; D call uncertain. CDR1 is SGHDT, CDR2 YYEEEE, per germline. With 4 bases removed from V and 4 bases from J, the gap between germline ends came to 9 bases. The CDR3 has 14 residues. CDR3 DNA sequence: TGTGCCAGCAGCCCGGCGTCCGGGGCCAACGTCCTGACTTTC. Encoded protein: CASSPASGANVLTF.

The chain joins TRBV5-1 to TRBJ2-1; TRBD2 matches 10 bases. This CDR3 contains 15 residues. Losses at the gene ends were 0 bases for V and 7 bases for J; bases not matched to a gene: 4. In germline, CDR1 is SGHRS, CDR2 YFSETQ. CDR3 residues: CASSLVAGGKNEQFF. In DNA, the CDR3 is TGCGCCAGCAGCTTGGTAGCGGGGGGTAAAAATGAGCAGTTCTTC.

V is TRBV27 and J is TRBJ2-1; TRBD2 agrees at 7 bases. Germline V CDR1 and CDR2: MNHEY, SMNVEV (reference sequence). The CDR3 consists of 15 residues. V gave up 3 bases and J gave up 3 bases; unmatched junction bases: 5. CDR3 sequence: CASSFRAGNYNEQFF. The CDR3, as DNA: TGTGCCAGCAGTTTCCGAGCGGGGAACTACAATGAGCAGTTCTTC.

The chain combines TRBV2 with TRBJ1-6; 10 bases map to TRBD1. The V and J ends lost 8 bases and 3 bases, in that order; junction bases with no gene match: 7. The CDR3 covers 16 residues. Germline assignment: CDR1 SNHLY and CDR2 FYNNEI. CDR3 loop: CASSRDRGGYNSPLHF. The CDR3 region has the DNA TGTGCCAGCTCCAGGGACAGGGGCGGCTATAATTCACCCCTCCACTTT.

The chain links TRBV19 to TRBJ1-5; 9 bases map to TRBD1. The CDR3 extends over 15 amino acids. Germline values: CDR1 LNHDA, CDR2 SQIVND (reference sequence). Trimming removed 5 bases from V and 1 base from J; junction bases left unmatched: 3. In DNA, the CDR3 is TGTGCCAGTAGTTGGGACAGGGACAGCAATCAGCCCCAGCATTTT. Protein sequence: CASSWDRDSNQPQHF.

The rearrangement joins TRBV7-9 to TRBJ2-7; D is ambiguous. CDR1 and CDR2 (germline): SEHNR, FQNEAQ (reference sequence). V lost 6 bases to trimming and J lost 2 bases, with 8 bases between them. The CDR3 spans 12 residues. The CDR3 DNA follows: TGTGCCAGCAGTGGGGTGACCTACGAGCAGTACTTC. It yields the protein CASSGVTYEQYF.

The chain links TRBV9 to TRBJ2-2; 8 positions agree with TRBD2. The trim removed 2 bases at V and 1 base at J, leaving 4 bases unmatched. The CDR3 consists of 16 residues. The V gene's germline CDR1 is SGDLS and CDR2 YYNGEE. CDR3 coding DNA: TGTGCCAGCAGCGTGCGACTAGCGCAGAACACCGGGGAGCTGTTTTTT. Protein sequence: CASSVRLAQNTGELFF.

Remarks on this clone: The same CDR3 also results from other DNA sequences found in this sample. The chain combines TRBV3-1 (or the pseudogene TRBV3-2) with TRBJ2-1, with D hard to call. Germline V gene sequence: CDR1 LGHDT, CDR2 YNNKEL (reference sequence). Trimming pared 4 bases from V and 4 bases from J, leaving 2 bases between. The CDR3 contains 11 residues. CDR3 residues: CASSLYNEQFF. The DNA for the CDR3 is TGTGCCAGCAGCCTTTACAATGAGCAGTTCTTC.

The V call is TRBV27, the J call TRBJ2-1; 7 bases match TRBD2. The germline CDR1 and CDR2 sequences are MNHEY and SMNVEV (reference sequence). Losses at the gene ends were 9 bases for V and 4 bases for J; bases not matched to a gene: 15. CDR3 size: 16 residues. CDR3 DNA: TGTGCCAGTCAGAGGTGGGGCGGGGGTGTTTACAATGAGCAGTTCTTC. It translates to CASQRWGGGVYNEQFF.

The chain employs TRBV9 and TRBJ1-6; possibly TRBD1 for D (6 bases). Trimming took off 4 bases at V and 6 bases at J, with 14 bases between the two ends. CDR1 SGDLS and CDR2 YYNGEE come from the germline V gene. This CDR3 is 15 amino acids long. The CDR3 coding sequence is TGTGCCAGCAGCTCCTCGGACAGTGCTAATTCACCCCTCCACTTT. Residues: CASSSSDSANSPLHF.

The chain combines TRBV3-1 (or the pseudogene TRBV3-2) with TRBJ1-2; no reliable D call. V was cut by 1 base and J by 6 bases, with 9 bases left in between. Germline CDR1 is LGHDT and CDR2 is YNNKEL (reference sequence). CDR3 size: 13 residues. CDR3 amino acids: CASSQGTWHGYTF. CDR3 in DNA: TGTGCCAGCAGCCAAGGGACTTGGCATGGCTACACCTTC.

Only a few counts were recorded for this clone. The J gene is TRBJ1-1, the V gene TRBV5-8, with D possibly TRBD1 on 5 matching bases. Germline CDR1 is SGHTS and CDR2 is YDEGEE. V gave up 4 bases and J gave up 5 bases, with 24 bases separating them. The CDR3 runs 17 residues. CDR3 loop: CASSPLRGGMSVTEAFF. The CDR3 region has the DNA TGTGCCAGCAGCCCGCTAAGGGGAGGGATGTCGGTGACTGAAGCTTTCTTT.

V gene TRBV18 combines with J gene TRBJ1-2; 9 bases align to TRBD1. The V segment lost 3 bases and the J segment 4 bases; nucleotides outside the gene matches: 9. The CDR3 loop spans 16 amino acids. The germline CDR1 and CDR2 sequences are KGHSH and LQKENI. The CDR3 coding sequence is TGTGCCAGCTCACCCTCGGGGGACAGGGCGATCTATGGCTACACCTTC. Translating gives CASSPSGDRAIYGYTF. The full variable domain, its missing parts supplied by reference TRBV18 and TRBJ1-2, is NAGVMQNPRHLVRRRGQEARLRCSPMKGHSHVYWYRQLPEEGLKFMVYLQKENIIDESGMPKERFSAEFPKEGPSILRIQQVVRGDSAAYFCASSPSGDRAIYGYTFGSGTRLTVV.

This clone turned up a few times. The genes are TRBV5-1 and TRBJ2-1, with TRBD1 as a possible D gene (8 bases). Between the trimmed V and J ends, which lost 3 bases and 8 bases, there was a span of 15 bases. The length of the CDR3 is 14 residues. In germline, CDR1 is SGHRS, CDR2 YFSETQ. CDR3 loop: CASSSGQGGDEQFF. The CDR3 DNA reads as TGCGCCAGCAGCTCCGGACAGGGAGGGGATGAGCAGTTCTTC.

This clone was detected only a few times. The chain has TRBV7-8 and TRBJ2-7; a possible D gene is TRBD1 (6 bases). Germline assignment: CDR1 SGHVS and CDR2 FQNEAQ. The CDR3 length is 15 residues. V lost 0 bases, J lost 3 bases, and 12 bases lay in between. CDR3 sequence (DNA): TGTGCCAGCAGCTTAGCTCAGGGGTTGAACTACGAGCAGTACGTC. Its protein product is CASSLAQGLNYEQYV.

This clone was counted once. This chain uses TRBV25-1 with TRBJ1-1; D unclear. The CDR3 is 13 residues long. V was clipped by 5 bases and J by 1 base, with 8 bases between them. The germline V gene has CDR1 MGHDK and CDR2 SYGVNS. Here the CDR3 reads CASSRRQNTEAFF. CDR3 in DNA: TGTGCCAGCAGTCGGCGACAGAACACTGAAGCTTTCTTT.

V is TRBV19 and J is TRBJ1-2; D call uncertain. Deletions cut 2 bases from V and 0 bases from J, with 4 bases between. The CDR3 runs 13 residues. The germline V gene has CDR1 LNHDA and CDR2 SQIVND (reference sequence). The CDR3 loop is CASSISANYGYTF. As DNA, the CDR3 is TGTGCCAGTAGTATATCTGCTAACTATGGCTACACCTTC.

V is TRBV21-1 and J is TRBJ1-3; the table gives TRBD1 as D, unverified against the DNA. TRBV21-1 is a pseudogene. The length of the CDR3 is 16 residues. The chain's CDR3 is CASSKKTGNSGNTIYF. In nucleotides, the CDR3 is TGTGCCAGCAGCAAAAAGACAGGCAACTCTGGAAACACCATATATTTT.

The chain has TRBV15 and TRBJ2-2, with 10 bases fitting TRBD1. Germline V gene sequence: CDR1 LNHNV, CDR2 YYDKDF (reference sequence). V was clipped by 3 bases and J by 6 bases; unmatched bases: 7. The CDR3 sequence is 16 residues long. The CDR3, as DNA: TGTGCCACCAGCAGTCCGGGACAGGGGAGTCCCGGGGAGCTGTTTTTT. Amino acids: CATSSPGQGSPGELFF.

The chain carries TRBV6-1 and TRBJ1-4; possibly TRBD1 for D (6 bases). Germline lookup yields CDR1 MNHNS and CDR2 SASEGT. This CDR3 contains 15 residues. V was pared by 3 bases and J by 8 bases, with 16 bases between. CDR3 region: CASSEYRGQGEKLFF. CDR3 DNA: TGTGCCAGCAGTGAGTACCGGGGGCAAGGCGAAAAACTGTTTTTT.

The CDR3 spells CASSPSPGNSNQPQHF. In DNA form, the CDR3 reads TGTGCCAGCTCACCCTCACCGGGGAATAGCAATCAGCCCCAGCATTTT. The genes are TRBV18 and TRBJ1-5; D gene unclear. V gave up 3 bases and J gave up 0 bases, with 12 bases separating them. CDR1 and CDR2 (germline): KGHSH, LQKENI. The CDR3 loop spans 16 amino acids. Combining the CDR3 with reference TRBV18 and TRBJ1-5 gives the whole variable domain NAGVMQNPRHLVRRRGQEARLRCSPMKGHSHVYWYRQLPEEGLKFMVYLQKENIIDESGMPKERFSAEFPKEGPSILRIQQVVRGDSAAYFCASSPSPGNSNQPQHFGDGTRLSIL.

The chain employs TRBV11-1 and TRBJ1-2; D ambiguous. The CDR3 runs 14 residues. The germline CDR1 and CDR2 sequences are SGHAT and FQDESV (reference sequence). V was cut by 5 bases and J by 2 bases, with 12 bases left in between. The CDR3 loop is CASSLPVGNYGYTF. Written as DNA, the CDR3 is TGTGCCAGCAGCCTCCCGGTGGGGAACTATGGCTACACCTTC. Together with reference TRBV11-1 and TRBJ1-2, the CDR3 gives the full variable domain: EAEVAQSPRYKITEKSQAVAFWCDPISGHATLYWYRQILGQGPELLVQFQDESVVDDSQLPKDRFSAERLKGVDSTLKIQPAELGDSAMYLCASSLPVGNYGYTFGSGTRLTVV.

V usage is TRBV3-1 (or the pseudogene TRBV3-2) and J usage is TRBJ2-4, with 11 bases matching TRBD2. Germline V CDR1 and CDR2: LGHDT, YNNKEL (reference sequence). Trimming cost V 4 bases and J 1 base; bases outside gene matches: 6. CDR3 length: 17 residues. The CDR3 is CASSLAGGPGAKNIQYF. CDR3 nucleotides: TGTGCCAGCAGCCTAGCGGGGGGGCCAGGGGCCAAAAACATTCAGTACTTC.

This clone was seen a single time. The chain joins TRBV6-5 to TRBJ2-3, with unresolved D. Trimming stripped 9 bases from V and 1 base from J, with 11 bases between. CDR3 length: 13 amino acids. The germline gives CDR1 MNHEY, CDR2 SVGAGI. The CDR3 sequence is CASTPEGTDTQYF. The CDR3 DNA is TGTGCCAGTACTCCTGAGGGCACAGATACGCAGTATTTT.

Regarding this clone: Other nucleotide sequences in the sample specify the same CDR3. This chain connects TRBV18 to TRBJ1-1, with D maybe TRBD1 (5 bases). The ends were cut back, 6 bases at V and 0 bases at J, with 8 bases in the middle. Germline CDR1 is KGHSH and CDR2 is LQKENI. The CDR3 sequence is 13 residues long. The CDR3 region has the DNA TGTGCCAGCTCCGAGGGGATGAACACTGAAGCTTTCTTT. Protein: CASSEGMNTEAFF.

This sequence joins TRBV4-1 and TRBJ2-1; 12 positions agree with TRBD2. In germline, CDR1 is MGHRA, CDR2 YSYEKL. The trim removed 2 bases at V and 5 bases at J, leaving 4 bases unmatched. The CDR3 is 16 residues long. The CDR3 protein is CASSQFPSGGDNEQFF. The CDR3, as DNA: TGCGCCAGCAGCCAATTCCCTAGCGGGGGGGACAATGAGCAGTTCTTC.